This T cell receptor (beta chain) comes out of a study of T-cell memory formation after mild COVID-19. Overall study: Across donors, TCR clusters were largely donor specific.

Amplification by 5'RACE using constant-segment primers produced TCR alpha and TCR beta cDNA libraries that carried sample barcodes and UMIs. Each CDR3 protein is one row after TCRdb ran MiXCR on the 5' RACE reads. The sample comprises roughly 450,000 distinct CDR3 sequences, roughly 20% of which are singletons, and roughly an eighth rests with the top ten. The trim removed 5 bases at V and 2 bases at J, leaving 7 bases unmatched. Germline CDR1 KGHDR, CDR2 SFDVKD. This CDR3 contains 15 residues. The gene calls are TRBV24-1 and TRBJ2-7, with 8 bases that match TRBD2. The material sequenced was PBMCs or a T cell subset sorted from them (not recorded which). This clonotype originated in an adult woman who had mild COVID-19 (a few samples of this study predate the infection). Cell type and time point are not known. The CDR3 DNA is TGTGCCACCAGTGTTGGCGGGGGGTCCACCTACGAGCAGTACTTC. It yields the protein CATSVGGGSTYEQYF.